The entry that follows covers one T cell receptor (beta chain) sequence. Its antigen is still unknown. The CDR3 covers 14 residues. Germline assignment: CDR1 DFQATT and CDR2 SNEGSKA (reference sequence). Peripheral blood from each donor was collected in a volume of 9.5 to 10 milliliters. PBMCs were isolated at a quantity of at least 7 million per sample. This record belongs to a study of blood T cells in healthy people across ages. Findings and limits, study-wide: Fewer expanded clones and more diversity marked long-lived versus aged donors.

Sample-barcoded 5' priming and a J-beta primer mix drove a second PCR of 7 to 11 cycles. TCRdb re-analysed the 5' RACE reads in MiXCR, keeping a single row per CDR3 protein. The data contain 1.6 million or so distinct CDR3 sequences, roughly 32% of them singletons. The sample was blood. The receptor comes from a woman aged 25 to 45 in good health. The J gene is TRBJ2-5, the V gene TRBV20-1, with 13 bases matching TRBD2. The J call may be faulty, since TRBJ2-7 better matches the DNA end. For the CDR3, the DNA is TGCAGTGCCCAGGATGGACTAGCGGGAGTCGAGCAGTACTTC. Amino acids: CSAQDGLAGVEQYF.